This TCR beta chain was profiled in a study of T cell changes during pregnancy in multiple sclerosis. Measured with immunoSEQ multiplex PCR; TCRdb has only the in-frame clones, and not every one. The table has approximately 28,000 clones, approximately 81% seen once. This clone came up a few times. This specimen was CD8+ T cells from peripheral blood mononuclear cells, taken after pregnancy. The sequence derives from a female donor with multiple sclerosis, enrolled in a pregnancy study.

The CDR3 loop is CASTRGSGGGADTQYF. The CDR3 nucleotides read TGTGCCAGCACCCGGGGTAGCGGGGGCGGGGCAGATACGCAGTATTTT. This rearrangement joins TRBV4-2 to TRBJ2-3, with 9 positions matching TRBD2. V dropped 7 bases and J dropped 4; count of bases not matched to a gene: 12. Germline V lookup: CDR1 LGHNA, CDR2 YNFKEQ. The CDR3 loop spans 16 amino acids.